Following are 6 T cell receptor beta chains from one sample sequenced in a study of blood T cell repertoires in COVID-19. Some clones are missing from TCRdb's copy, which holds only in-frame ones; the method was immunoSEQ multiplex PCR. Among some 250,000 clones, just under 90% were seen once, and the ten largest hold about 4%. The sequenced material came from PBMCs or T cells enriched from blood (not recorded which). These receptors were taken from a woman in her thirties with acute COVID-19.

This chain uses TRBV7-9 with TRBJ1-2, with TRBD1 matching 9 bases. The V and J ends lost 0 bases and 9 bases, in that order; junction bases with no gene match: 8. Germline values: CDR1 SEHNR, CDR2 FQNEAQ (reference sequence). This CDR3 contains 15 residues. CDR3 sequence: CASSLATGTGYSYTF. DNA for the CDR3: TGTGCCAGCAGCTTAGCGACCGGGACAGGGTACAGCTACACCTTC.

This clone was seen only once. This sequence joins TRBV19 and TRBJ1-2, with 9 bases matching TRBD1. The length of the CDR3 is 18 residues. The germline CDR1 and CDR2 sequences are LNHDA and SQIVND (reference sequence). The J segment lost 1 base and the V segment lost 4 bases, leaving 13 bases of the junction unmatched. CDR3 amino acids: CASSTPNRQGVGNYGYTF. Written as DNA, the CDR3 is TGTGCCAGTAGTACGCCAAATCGACAGGGGGTTGGTAACTATGGCTACACCTTC.

V is TRBV3-1 (or the pseudogene TRBV3-2) and J is TRBJ2-1; 9 nucleotides agree with TRBD2. With V trimmed by 0 bases and J by 4 bases, 4 bases remained unmatched. Germline assignment: CDR1 LGHDT and CDR2 YNNKEL (reference sequence). CDR3 size: 16 residues. CDR3: CASSQDLAGSYNEQFF. CDR3 coding DNA: TGTGCCAGCAGCCAAGATCTAGCGGGGAGTTACAATGAGCAGTTCTTC.

This clone was seen more than once but under ten times. This chain uses TRBV5-4 with TRBJ2-7; 12 positions match TRBD1. V gave up 8 bases and J gave up 6 bases; unmatched junction bases: 6. The CDR3 is 13 amino acids. From germline, CDR1 is SGHNT and CDR2 YYREEE (reference sequence). CDR3 sequence (DNA): TGTGCCAGTTCCCGGGACAGGGGGCGCGAGCAGTACTTC. It translates to CASSRDRGREQYF.

Only one count was recorded for this clone. This chain links TRBV27 with TRBJ1-4, with D perhaps TRBD1 (5 bases). CDR3 length: 15 residues. The germline V gene encodes CDR1 MNHEY and CDR2 SMNVEV (reference sequence). The V and J ends lost 3 bases and 3 bases respectively, with 11 bases between them. The CDR3 region is CASSFLAGSNEKLFF. In DNA form, the CDR3 reads TGTGCCAGCAGTTTTCTCGCAGGGTCTAATGAAAAACTGTTTTTT.

The J gene is TRBJ2-1, the V gene TRBV5-6; no clear D gene. CDR3 length: 14 amino acids. CDR1 SGHDT and CDR2 YYEEEE come from the germline V gene. V was pared by 2 bases and J by 0 bases, with 6 bases between. As DNA, the CDR3 is TGTGCCAGCAGCTTCTCCAGCTCCTACAATGAGCAGTTCTTC. Translated: CASSFSSSYNEQFF. The full variable domain, its missing parts supplied by reference TRBV5-6 and TRBJ2-1, is DAGVTQSPTHLIKTRGQQVTLRCSPKSGHDTVSWYQQALGQGPQFIFQYYEEEERQRGNFPDRFSGHQFPNYSSELNVNALLLGDSALYLCASSFSSSYNEQFFGPGTRLTVL.